The rows below give T cell receptor beta chains drawn from one sample of a study of blood T cell repertoires in COVID-19. Assay used: immunoSEQ multiplex PCR; TCRdb lists only in-frame clones, some missing. This sample has 540,000 or so clones, with less than 90% found just once. Sequencing was performed on peripheral blood. The receptors originated from a woman aged 45-65 years with COVID-19, enrolled during active disease. Each CDR3 is given with its conserved first and last residue. The D gene is left open where the match is weak. Expanded clones get a size class; other rows say once, few or many, or leave the size out.

v_gene	d_gene	j_gene	abundance	CDR3aa	CDR3nt
TRBV7-7	TRBD2	TRBJ2-1	-	CASSSGGYNEQFF	TGTGCCAGCAGCTCGGGGGGGTACAATGAGCAGTTCTTC
TRBV10-3	-	TRBJ1-2	-	CAISEGSGYTF	TGTGCCATCAGTGAAGGGAGTGGCTACACCTTC
TRBV30	TRBD2	TRBJ2-1	-	CAWSSLAGGRSNEQFF	TGTGCCTGGAGTTCCTTAGCGGGGGGCCGGTCCAATGAGCAGTTCTTC
TRBV7-6	TRBD2	TRBJ2-1	-	CASSLASASGASHNEQFF	TGTGCCAGCAGCTTAGCGTCGGCTAGCGGAGCATCTCACAATGAGCAGTTCTTC
TRBV4-1	TRBD1	TRBJ1-5	-	CASSQEGQSNQPQHF	TGCGCCAGCAGCCAAGAGGGACAGAGCAATCAGCCCCAGCATTTT
TRBV14	TRBD1	TRBJ1-2	-	CASSHLGTGLYGYTF	TGTGCCAGCAGCCACCTCGGGACAGGGCTCTATGGCTACACCTTC
TRBV7-2	-	TRBJ2-1	-	CASSPSSYNEQFF	TGTGCCAGCAGCCCGAGCTCCTACAATGAGCAGTTCTTC
TRBV19	TRBD1	TRBJ2-1	-	CASKVTGSYNEQFF	TGTGCCAGCAAGGTGACAGGGTCCTACAATGAGCAGTTCTTC
TRBV30	TRBD1	TRBJ2-1	-	CAWSVWTGGYEQFF	TGTGCCTGGAGTGTCTGGACAGGGGGCTATGAGCAGTTCTTC
TRBV7-9	-	TRBJ1-4	few	CASSRGAREKLFF	TGTGCCAGCAGCCGGGGGGCCCGCGAAAAACTGTTTTTT
TRBV5-5	TRBD1	TRBJ2-7	-	CASSLAQGSTYEQYF	TGTGCCAGCAGTCTGGCACAGGGGAGCACCTACGAGCAGTACTTC
TRBV29-1	TRBD1	TRBJ2-2	once	CSVAGQGGTGELFF	TGCAGCGTTGCCGGACAGGGAGGCACCGGGGAGCTGTTTTTT
TRBV28	-	TRBJ1-1	-	CASIQGQNTEAFF	TGTGCCAGCATACAGGGACAGAACACTGAAGCTTTCTTT
TRBV5-8	-	TRBJ2-2	-	CASSPTDGANTGELFF	TGTGCCAGCAGCCCTACGGACGGGGCGAACACCGGGGAGCTGTTTTTT